Sequencing of this T cell receptor beta chain was carried out in a study of T cells in Graves' hyperthyroidism and ophthalmopathy. This clonotype was seen repeatedly, ten times or more. Amplification of TCR beta CDR3 regions used RNA as the template. TCR CDR3 underwent first-round RT-PCR with the HTBI primer set. TCRdb recomputed calls from the multiplex PCR reads with MiXCR, one row per CDR3 protein. The table records hundreds of thousands of distinct CDR3 sequences, just over 35% of them present only once. In germline, CDR1 is SGHRS, CDR2 YFSETQ. V dropped 4 bases and J dropped 0 bases, with 13 bases sitting between them. This CDR3 spans 15 amino acids.

The sequence derives from a woman aged 40-49 years with Graves' hyperthyroidism. Sequenced input: blood. The chain combines TRBV5-1 with TRBJ1-1, with D unresolved. The CDR3 DNA reads as TGCGCCAGCAGCCTCCGAGGACCGGTGAACACTGAAGCTTTCTTT. Protein: CASSLRGPVNTEAFF. The full variable domain, completed using reference TRBV5-1 and TRBJ1-1, is KAGVTQTPRYLIKTRGQQVTLSCSPISGHRSVSWYQQTPGQGLQFLFEYFSETQRNKGNFPGRFSGRQFSNSRSEMNVSTLELGDSALYLCASSLRGPVNTEAFFGQGTRLTVV.